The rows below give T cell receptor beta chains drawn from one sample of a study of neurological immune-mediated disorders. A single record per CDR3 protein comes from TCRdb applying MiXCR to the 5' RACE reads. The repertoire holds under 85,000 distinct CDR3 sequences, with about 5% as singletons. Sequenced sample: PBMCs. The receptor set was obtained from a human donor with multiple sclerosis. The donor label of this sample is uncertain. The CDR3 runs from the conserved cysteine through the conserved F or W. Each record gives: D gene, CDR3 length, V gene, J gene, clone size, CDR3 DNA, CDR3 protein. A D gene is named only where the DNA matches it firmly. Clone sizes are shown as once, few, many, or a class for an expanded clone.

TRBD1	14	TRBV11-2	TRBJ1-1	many	TGTGCCAGCAGCTTTGACAGGGGGGACACTGAAGCTTTCTTT	CASSFDRGDTEAFF
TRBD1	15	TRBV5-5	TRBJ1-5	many	TGTGCCAGCAGCTTTTTACAGGGGGCGGGCCAGCCCCAGCATTTT	CASSFLQGAGQPQHF
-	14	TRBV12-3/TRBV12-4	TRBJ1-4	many	TGTGCCAGCAGTCCGACAGCAACTAATGAAAAACTGTTTTTT	CASSPTATNEKLFF
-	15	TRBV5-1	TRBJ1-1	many	TGCGCCAGCAGCTTGGTGGCAGGCGGGAACACTGAAGCTTTCTTT	CASSLVAGGNTEAFF
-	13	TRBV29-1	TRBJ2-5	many	TGCAGCGTTGCAACCGGGACGGGGGAGACCCAGTACTTC	CSVATGTGETQYF
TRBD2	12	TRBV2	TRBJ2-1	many	TGTGCCAGCACGCGGGAGAACAATGAGCAGTTCTTC	CASTRENNEQFF
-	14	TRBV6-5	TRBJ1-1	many	TGTGCCAGCAGTTACGGGGGTGGTGGCACTGAAGCTTTCTTT	CASSYGGGGTEAFF
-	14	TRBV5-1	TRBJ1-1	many	TGCGCCAGCAGCTTGGTCGGGACGGACGCTGAAGCTTTCTTT	CASSLVGTDAEAFF
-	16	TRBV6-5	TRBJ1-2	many	TGTGCCAGCAGTTACTCGAACTTACCAACGACCTATGGCTACACCTTC	CASSYSNLPTTYGYTF
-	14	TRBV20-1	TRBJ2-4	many	TGCAGTGCTAGAGATATACAGGCACGAAACATTCAGTACTTC	CSARDIQARNIQYF
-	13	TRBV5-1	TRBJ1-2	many	TGCGCCAGCAGCTTGCACAGAAACTATGGCTACACCTTC	CASSLHRNYGYTF
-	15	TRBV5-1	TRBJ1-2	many	TGCGCCAGCAGCCCACAGGGTTCCCCTAACTATGGCTACACCTTC	CASSPQGSPNYGYTF
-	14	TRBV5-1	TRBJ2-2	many	TGCGCCAGCAGCTTGGCGACAGCCACCGGGGAGCTGTTTTTT	CASSLATATGELFF
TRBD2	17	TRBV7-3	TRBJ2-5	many	TGTGCCAGCAGCTTAATCGGGGGGGCCTCATCCCAAGAGACCCAGTACTTC	CASSLIGGASSQETQYF
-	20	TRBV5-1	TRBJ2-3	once	-	CASSFYICSARVPGTDTQYF
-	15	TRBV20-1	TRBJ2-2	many	TGCAGTGCTACTACCGGGACGTTGAAGGGCGGGGAGCTGTTTTTT	CSATTGTLKGGELFF
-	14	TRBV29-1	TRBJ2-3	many	TGCAGCGTTGAGCCCGGACAAAACACAGATACGCAGTATTTT	CSVEPGQNTDTQYF
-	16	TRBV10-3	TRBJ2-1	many	TGTGCCATCAGTGGCCTCGGGGACACAGGTTACAATGAGCAGTTCTTC	CAISGLGDTGYNEQFF
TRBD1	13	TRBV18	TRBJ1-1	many	TGTGCCAGCTCACCAACAGGGGAGACTGAAGCTTTCTTT	CASSPTGETEAFF
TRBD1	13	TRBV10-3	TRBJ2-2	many	TGTGCCGTCGGGACAGGGGGTTCCGGGGAGCTGTTTTTT	CAVGTGGSGELFF
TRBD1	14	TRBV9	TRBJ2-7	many	TGTGCCAGCAGCGTAGCGGACAGGGACTACGAGCAGTACTTC	CASSVADRDYEQYF
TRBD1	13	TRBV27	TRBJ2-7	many	TGTGCCAGCGGGGGACAGGGGGGCTACGAGCAGTACTTC	CASGGQGGYEQYF
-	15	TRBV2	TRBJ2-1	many	TGTGCCAGCAGTGAGGGCCAGGGGTTCTACGATGAGCAGTTCTTC	CASSEGQGFYDEQFF